This T cell receptor beta chain was profiled in a study of shared clonotypes between healthy human individuals. As for the study in general: Donors had three CD4 naive, three CD4 memory, two CD8 naive and one CD8 memory plate apiece. The study's findings and limits: Blood alone was sampled, and tissue repertoires likely differ. Measured sharing among donors was expected to vary with sequencing depth.

Measured with immunoSEQ multiplex PCR; TCRdb has only the in-frame clones, and not every one. The repertoire holds millions of clones, roughly 92% seen once, with around 0.14% in the top ten. About this clone itself: Its antigen is unknown.

CDR3 length: 12 residues. V was clipped by 5 bases and J by 6 bases, with 9 bases between them. CDR1 SNHLY and CDR2 FYNNEI come from the germline V gene. This sequence joins TRBV2 and TRBJ2-3; weak D call: TRBD1 (5 bases). The source material was naive CD4+ T cells sorted from blood. Subset reported: CD45RA+ positively selected. This sequence was found in a young man in good health. The CDR3 loop is CASSSGSDTQYF. For the CDR3, the DNA is TGTGCCAGCAGTTCAGGGTCGGATACGCAGTATTTT. The full variable domain, with the rest looked up from reference TRBV2 and TRBJ2-3, is EPEVTQTPSHQVTQMGQEVILRCVPISNHLYFYWYRQILGQKVEFLVSFYNNEISEKSEIFDDQFSVERPDGSNFTLKIRSTKLEDSAMYFCASSSGSDTQYFGPGTRLTVL.